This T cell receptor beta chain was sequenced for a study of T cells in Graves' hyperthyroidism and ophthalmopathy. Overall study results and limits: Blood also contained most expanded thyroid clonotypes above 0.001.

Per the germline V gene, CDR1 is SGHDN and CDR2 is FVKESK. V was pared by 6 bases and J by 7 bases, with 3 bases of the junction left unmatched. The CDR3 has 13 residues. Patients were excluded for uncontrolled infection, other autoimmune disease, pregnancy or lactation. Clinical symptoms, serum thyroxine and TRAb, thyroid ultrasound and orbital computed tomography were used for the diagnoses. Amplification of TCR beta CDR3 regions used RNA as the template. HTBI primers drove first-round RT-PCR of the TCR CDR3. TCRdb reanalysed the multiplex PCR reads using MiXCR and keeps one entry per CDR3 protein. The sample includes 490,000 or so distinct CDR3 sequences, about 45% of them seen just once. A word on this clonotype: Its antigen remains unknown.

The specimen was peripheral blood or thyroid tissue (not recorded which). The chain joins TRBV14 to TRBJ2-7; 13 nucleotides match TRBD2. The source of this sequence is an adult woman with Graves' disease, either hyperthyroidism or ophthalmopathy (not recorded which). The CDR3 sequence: CASRLAGGREQYF. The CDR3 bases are TGTGCCAGCAGACTAGCGGGAGGGCGTGAGCAGTACTTC.